This TCR beta chain was found in a study of vaccination and CD4 T cells after COVID-19. Study overall: The authors exposed cells to overlapping spike peptides derived from SARS-CoV-2, HCoV-NL63, HCoV-OC43 and HCoV-229E.

Per germline, CDR1 SEHNR and CDR2 FQNEAQ (reference sequence). This CDR3 region has 14 residues. V lost 5 bases and J 4 bases, leaving 14 bases between the germline ends. An Oncomine TCR Beta short-read assay was used to sequence the DNA from cultured CD4+ T cells. TCRdb re-called the PCR reads through MiXCR, storing one row per CDR3 protein. This sample has 15,000 to 25,000 distinct CDR3 sequences, with 38% found just once. Noted treatment: roughly 10-day PBMC culture with coronavirus spike peptide pools or control peptides (ViraFEST assay). Of note for this clonotype: Its specificity is unknown.

V is TRBV7-9 and J is TRBJ1-1, with a tentative D call TRBD1 (6 bases). The sequenced sample consisted of cultured CD4+ T cells from blood. The origin of this receptor is a human donor with COVID-19. CDR3 protein: CASSTRTEGTEAFF. The CDR3, as DNA: TGTGCCAGCAGCACGCGGACAGAAGGCACTGAAGCTTTCTTT.